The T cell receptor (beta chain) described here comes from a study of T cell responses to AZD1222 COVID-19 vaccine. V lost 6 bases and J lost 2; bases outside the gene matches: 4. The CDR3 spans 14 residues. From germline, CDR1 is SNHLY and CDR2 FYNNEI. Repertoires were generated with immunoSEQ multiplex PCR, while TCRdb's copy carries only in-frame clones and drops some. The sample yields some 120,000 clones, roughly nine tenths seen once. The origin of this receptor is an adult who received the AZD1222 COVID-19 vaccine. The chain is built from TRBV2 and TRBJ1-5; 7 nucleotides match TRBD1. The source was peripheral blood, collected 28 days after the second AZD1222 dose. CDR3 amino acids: CASRDGQGNQPQHF. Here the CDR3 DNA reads TGTGCCAGCAGGGATGGACAGGGCAATCAGCCCCAGCATTTT.